This T cell receptor (beta chain) stems from a study of blood T cell repertoires in COVID-19. Profiled with immunoSEQ multiplex PCR; TCRdb holds only in-frame clones, not every one. This sample yields about 200,000 clones, of which less than 90% are seen a single time; more than 4% belongs to the top ten. The V and J ends lost 7 bases and 2 bases, in that order; junction bases with no gene match: 12. The CDR3 sequence is 16 residues long. CDR1 and CDR2 (germline): MNHEY, SMNVEV (reference sequence). The genes are TRBV27 and TRBJ2-3; 7 bases line up with TRBD2. The sequencing sample was made of PBMCs or T cells enriched from blood (not recorded which). This clonotype was sampled from a woman in her 30s who had been exposed to COVID-19. The CDR3 DNA follows: TGTGCCAGCAAGGAATGGGCTAGCGGACTCACAGATACGCAGTATTTT. As protein: CASKEWASGLTDTQYF.